These T cell receptor beta chains were read from a single sample in a study of cytomegalovirus exposure and HLA in healthy donors. Generated by immunoSEQ multiplex PCR, the TCRdb table keeps only in-frame clones and is missing some. The repertoire holds about 170,000 clones, with more than 75% as singletons. The sample consisted of PBMCs. The receptors originated from a girl aged 5 to 17 in good health and CMV-seropositive. Both conserved end residues are part of each CDR3. The D gene is left open where the match is weak. Clone size is given for some rows only: seen once, a few or many times, or a class if the clone is expanded.

v_gene,d_gene,abundance,j_gene,CDR3nt,CDR3aa
TRBV29-1,.,.,TRBJ2-7,TGCAGCGTTGAAACAGGGTGGCCTACCTACGAGCAGTACTTC,CSVETGWPTYEQYF
TRBV28,.,few,TRBJ1-2,TGTGCCAGCACCCGTAGGGGGGGTAGATGGGGCTACACCTTC,CASTRRGGRWGYTF
TRBV14,.,.,TRBJ1-5,TGTGCCAGCAGCCAAGGGCTCAATCAGCCCCAGCATTTT,CASSQGLNQPQHF
TRBV5-1,.,.,TRBJ1-4,TGCGCCAGCAGCACCGGGACTCGGGATGAAAAACTGTTTTTT,CASSTGTRDEKLFF
TRBV18,TRBD2,once,TRBJ2-1,TGTGCCAGCTCACAATCGACTAGCGGTTACAATGAGCAGTTCTTC,CASSQSTSGYNEQFF
TRBV29-1,TRBD2,.,TRBJ2-3,TGCAGCGTTGAGGCTAGCGGGGGAACAGATACGCAGTATTTT,CSVEASGGTDTQYF
TRBV4-3,TRBD2,.,TRBJ2-5,TGCGCCAGCAGCCAAGGGCTAGCGGGGATGGAGACCCAGTACTTC,CASSQGLAGMETQYF
TRBV7-9,TRBD1,.,TRBJ2-7,TGTGCCAGCAGCTTGACAGGGATCCTCTACGAGCAGTACTTC,CASSLTGILYEQYF
TRBV6-5,.,.,TRBJ1-2,TGTGCCAGCCGTACGGGGATAGACTATGGCTACACCTTC,CASRTGIDYGYTF
TRBV6-5,.,.,TRBJ2-7,TGTGCCAGCAGCCGTCCGGGACACCAAAGCGGCGAGCAGTACTTC,CASSRPGHQSGEQYF
TRBV7-8,.,.,TRBJ1-1,TGTGCCAGCAGCTTACGACGAGGAGGGACTGAAGCTTTCTTT,CASSLRRGGTEAFF
TRBV6-1,TRBD1,.,TRBJ2-5,TGTGCCAGCAGGCTCAGGGGGCTAAGGGAGACCCAGTACTTC,CASRLRGLRETQYF
TRBV7-8,TRBD2,once,TRBJ2-5,TGTGCCAGCAGCTTAGAGCGGGGGGAGACCCAGTACTTC,CASSLERGETQYF
TRBV28,.,.,TRBJ2-2,TGTGCCAGCAGTCTTGAGACAGTGAACACCGGGGAGCTGTTTTTT,CASSLETVNTGELFF
TRBV2,.,few,TRBJ2-7,TGTGCCAGCAGTGAAGAGTTTCGGGGTACCACCTACGAGCAGTACTTC,CASSEEFRGTTYEQYF
TRBV25-1,.,.,TRBJ1-1,TGTGCCAGCAGTGACTCCGGTCCCACTGAAGCTTTCTTT,CASSDSGPTEAFF
TRBV5-1,.,.,TRBJ2-1,TGCGCCAGCAGCCCCTTGGGGGGAAAAGACAATGAGCAGTTCTTC,CASSPLGGKDNEQFF
TRBV2,.,few,TRBJ2-5,TGTGCCAGCAGTGCGTCCCAAGAGACCCAGTACTTC,CASSASQETQYF
TRBV6-1,TRBD1,few,TRBJ2-7,TGTGCCAGCAGTGACGGACAGGGGGCGGGCGAGCAGTACTTC,CASSDGQGAGEQYF
TRBV2,TRBD1,once,TRBJ1-6,TGTGCCAGCAGTACAGGGGGCAATTCACCCCTCCACTTT,CASSTGGNSPLHF
TRBV28,.,.,TRBJ1-3,TGTGCCAGCATGGCGGCTCGAGGTCCCTTATCTGGAAACACCATATATTTT,CASMAARGPLSGNTIYF
TRBV5-4,TRBD2,.,TRBJ2-2,TGTGCCAGCAGCTTGGAGTCACGGACTAGCGGGAGTATTAACACCGGGGAGCTGTTTTTT,CASSLESRTSGSINTGELFF
TRBV27,.,.,TRBJ2-1,TGTGCCAGCAGCTTCGGAGGTGAGCAGTTCTTC,CASSFGGEQFF
TRBV5-5,.,.,TRBJ2-3,TGTGCCAGCAGCTCCACTTGGGGCTACCCTCCAGATACGCAGTATTTT,CASSSTWGYPPDTQYF
TRBV18,TRBD1,.,TRBJ1-5,TGTGCCAGCTCACCGCCTGTGGGACAGGTGAGCAATCAGCCCCAGCATTTT,CASSPPVGQVSNQPQHF
TRBV19,.,.,TRBJ1-5,TGTGCCAGTAGTAGCGGGCGGTTTAGCAATCAGCCCCAGCATTTT,CASSSGRFSNQPQHF
TRBV7-8,TRBD1,.,TRBJ1-4,TGTGCCAGCAGCTTGAGACAGGGCCTTGGAGAAAAACTGTTTTTT,CASSLRQGLGEKLFF
TRBV5-4,TRBD1,.,TRBJ1-2,TGTGCCAGCAGCCTGGGACAGATATACAACTATGGCTACACCTTC,CASSLGQIYNYGYTF
TRBV7-3,TRBD2,.,TRBJ2-2,TGTGCCAGCAGCGTGACTAGCGGGAACACCGGGGAGCTGTTTTTT,CASSVTSGNTGELFF
TRBV10-2,.,.,TRBJ1-4,TGCGCCAGCGGGGAGGTCACAACTAATGAAAAACTGTTTTTT,CASGEVTTNEKLFF
TRBV4-1,TRBD1,.,TRBJ2-3,TGCGCCAGCAGCCAAGTAGACAGGGGCAAAGGTACGCAGTATTTT,CASSQVDRGKGTQYF
TRBV10-2,TRBD2,.,TRBJ2-1,TGCGCCAGCAGTGATGGTACTTTCGGGGGGGATGAGCAGTTCTTC,CASSDGTFGGDEQFF
TRBV6-5,.,.,TRBJ2-7,TGTGCCAGCAGTTTGACCGGGTTAACCTACGAGCAGTACTTC,CASSLTGLTYEQYF
TRBV7-2,.,.,TRBJ2-3,TGTGCCAGCAGCTTAACAGGGTCGGCAGATACGCAGTATTTT,CASSLTGSADTQYF
TRBV7-2,.,.,TRBJ1-5,TGTGCCAGCAGCTTAGTGGGGGCTGGTCAGCCCCAGCATTTT,CASSLVGAGQPQHF
TRBV9,.,.,TRBJ2-5,TGTGCCAGCAGCGCTCAAGAGACCCAGTACTTC,CASSAQETQYF
TRBV18,.,.,TRBJ2-5,TGTGCCAGCTCACCATTCCCCAAGGGGTCAATTTACCAAGAGACCCAGTACTTC,CASSPFPKGSIYQETQYF
TRBV6-5,TRBD1,.,TRBJ2-7,TGTGCCAGCAGTTCCGACAGGGGGGACTACGAGCAGTACTTC,CASSSDRGDYEQYF
TRBV11-2,TRBD2,.,TRBJ2-1,TGTGCCAGCAGCTCCGTAGCGGGGGATCCCTACAATGAGCAGTTCTTC,CASSSVAGDPYNEQFF
TRBV10-3,TRBD1,.,TRBJ2-7,TGTGCCATCAGTGGTGACAGGGGCAACTACGAGCAGTACTTC,CAISGDRGNYEQYF
TRBV29-1,TRBD1,once,TRBJ2-1,TGCAGCGTTCAAGGCGGACAGGGAGTCGATGAGCAGTTCTTC,CSVQGGQGVDEQFF
TRBV2,.,.,TRBJ2-1,TGTGCCGGCACGGAGTACCGCTACAATGAGCAGTTCTTC,CAGTEYRYNEQFF
TRBV5-1,.,.,TRBJ1-1,TGCGCCAGCAGCGTTACAGGGCTGAGTCCCACTGAAGCTTTCTTT,CASSVTGLSPTEAFF
TRBV5-4,.,.,TRBJ2-3,TGTGCCAGCAGCTTGGGAGTGGCAGATACGCAGTATTTT,CASSLGVADTQYF
TRBV28,.,.,TRBJ2-3,TGTGCCAGCAGGGACACCTTGTCTAGCACAGATACGCAGTATTTT,CASRDTLSSTDTQYF
TRBV10-3,TRBD1,.,TRBJ2-1,TGTGCCATCAGAGAGGGACAGGGATACAATGAGCAGTTCTTC,CAIREGQGYNEQFF
TRBV28,.,.,TRBJ2-2,TGTGCCAGCAGTTTCGAAACCGGGACAACGAACACCGGGGAGCTGTTTTTT,CASSFETGTTNTGELFF
TRBV27,TRBD1,.,TRBJ1-2,TGTGCCAGCAGTTTAGAAGAGGGGGCCGAAGAAGGCTACACCTTC,CASSLEEGAEEGYTF
TRBV6-1,TRBD1,.,TRBJ1-1,TGTGCCAGCAGTACTCGGACAGGGAACACTGAAGCTTTCTTT,CASSTRTGNTEAFF
TRBV5-8,.,.,TRBJ2-1,TGTGCCAGCAGCCCTCTAACCACCTCCTACAATGAGCAGTTCTTC,CASSPLTTSYNEQFF